This T cell receptor (beta chain) emerged from a study of cytomegalovirus exposure and HLA in healthy donors. This clone was counted between two and nine times. The antigen remains unidentified. Germline values: CDR1 LGHNA, CDR2 YSLEER. V lost 0 bases, J lost 0 bases, and 8 bases lay in between. This CDR3 has 15 residues. General observations from the study: An analysis done earlier found most TCR beta V segments productive about 87% or about 30% of the time. Sequencing probably produced one cluster of sequence variants that were highly shared. Some V segments, including TRBV6-2 and TRBV6-3, were excluded as indistinguishable. Cytomegalovirus status, reportedly, was diagnosed with high specificity and sensitivity by the classifier.

Primers: 60 Vbeta forward and 13 Jbeta reverse. Sequencing was performed with immunoSEQ multiplex PCR; in TCRdb, only in-frame clones are kept and a portion is missing. Here the sample spans 85,000 to 95,000 clones, about 68% being singletons. Sequencing used PBMCs. The genes are TRBV4-3 and TRBJ1-1; no reliable D call. This receptor was taken from a man aged 30-40 years in good health and CMV-seropositive. For the CDR3, the DNA is TGCGCCAGCAGCCAAGATGGACTGATGAACACTGAAGCTTTCTTT. This sequence encodes CASSQDGLMNTEAFF.